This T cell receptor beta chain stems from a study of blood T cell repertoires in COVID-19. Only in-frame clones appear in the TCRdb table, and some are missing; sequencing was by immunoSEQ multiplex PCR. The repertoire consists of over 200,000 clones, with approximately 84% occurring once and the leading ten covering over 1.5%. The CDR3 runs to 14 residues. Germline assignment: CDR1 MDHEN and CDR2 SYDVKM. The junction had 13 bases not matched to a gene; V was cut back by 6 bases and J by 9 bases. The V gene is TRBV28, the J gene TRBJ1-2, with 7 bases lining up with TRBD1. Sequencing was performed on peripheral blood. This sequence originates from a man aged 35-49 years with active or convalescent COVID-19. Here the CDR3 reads CASSAMDRSSSYTF. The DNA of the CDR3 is TGTGCCAGCAGCGCAATGGACAGGTCTAGCAGCTACACCTTC.